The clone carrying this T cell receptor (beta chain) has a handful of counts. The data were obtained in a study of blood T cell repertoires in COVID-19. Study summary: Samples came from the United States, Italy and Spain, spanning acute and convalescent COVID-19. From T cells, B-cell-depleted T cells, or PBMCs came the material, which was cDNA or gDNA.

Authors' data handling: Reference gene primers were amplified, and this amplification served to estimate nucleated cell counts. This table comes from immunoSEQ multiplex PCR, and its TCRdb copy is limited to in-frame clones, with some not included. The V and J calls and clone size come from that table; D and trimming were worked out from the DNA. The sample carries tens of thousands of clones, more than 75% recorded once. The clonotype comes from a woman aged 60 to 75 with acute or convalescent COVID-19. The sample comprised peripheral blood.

The CDR3 sequence: CASGTWESSYNSPLHF. The CDR3 DNA follows: TGTGCCAGTGGCACATGGGAGAGCTCCTATAATTCACCCCTCCACTTT. The chain carries TRBV19 and TRBJ1-6, with D hard to call. The germline V gene encodes CDR1 LNHDA and CDR2 SQIVND (reference sequence). V was trimmed by 8 bases and J by 0 bases, leaving 14 bases between them. There are 16 residues in the CDR3.